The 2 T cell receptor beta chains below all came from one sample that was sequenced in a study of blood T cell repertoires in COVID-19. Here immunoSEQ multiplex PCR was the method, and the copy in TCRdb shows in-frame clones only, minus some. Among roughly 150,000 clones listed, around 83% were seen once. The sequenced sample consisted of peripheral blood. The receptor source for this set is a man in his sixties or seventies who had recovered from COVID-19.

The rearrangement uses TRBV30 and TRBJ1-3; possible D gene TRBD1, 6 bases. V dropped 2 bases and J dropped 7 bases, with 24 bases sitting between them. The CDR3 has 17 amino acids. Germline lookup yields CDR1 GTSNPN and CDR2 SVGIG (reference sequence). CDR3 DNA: TGTGCCTGGAGTCCTAGCGGGGGGGCTTTAGTAGGGAACACCATATATTTT. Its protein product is CAWSPSGGALVGNTIYF.

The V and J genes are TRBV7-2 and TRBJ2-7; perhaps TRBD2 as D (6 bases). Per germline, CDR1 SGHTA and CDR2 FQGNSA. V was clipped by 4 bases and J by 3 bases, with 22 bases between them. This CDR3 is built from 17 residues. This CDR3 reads CASSSGPTGSGSYEQYF. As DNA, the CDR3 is TGTGCCAGCAGCTCGGGGCCAACCGGCTCCGGGAGCTACGAGCAGTACTTC.